These T cell receptor beta chains were read from a single sample in a study of shared clonotypes between healthy human individuals. The repertoire was sequenced with immunoSEQ multiplex PCR; TCRdb's copy has only in-frame clones and lacks some. This table holds around 650,000 clones, 95% to 97% found once. Sequencing was performed on naive CD8+ T cells sorted from blood. The origin of the receptors is a woman aged 25 to 39 in good health. CDR3s include the opening cysteine and the closing phenylalanine or tryptophan. The D gene is left open where the match is weak. Expanded clones are given a class, and other clones once, few, many or no size at all.

d_call	clone_size	v_call	j_call	cdr3_aa	cdr3_nt
NA	NA	TRBV7-9	TRBJ1-2	CASSSEGRYGYTF	TGTGCCAGCAGCTCCGAGGGGCGTTATGGCTACACCTTC
TRBD2	NA	TRBV7-6	TRBJ2-5	CASSPRTSELQETQYF	TGTGCCAGCAGCCCGCGGACTAGCGAATTGCAAGAGACCCAGTACTTC
NA	once	TRBV10-1	TRBJ1-5	CASSVGLYIREPQHF	TGCGCCAGCAGTGTCGGCCTTTATATCCGGGAGCCCCAGCATTTT
TRBD2	NA	TRBV6-5	TRBJ2-7	CASSYSAGGPYEQYF	TGTGCCAGCAGTTACTCGGCGGGAGGCCCCTACGAGCAGTACTTC
NA	once	TRBV6-1	TRBJ2-7	CASSEAWSYEQYF	TGTGCCAGCAGTGAAGCCTGGTCCTACGAGCAGTACTTC
NA	NA	TRBV25-1	TRBJ2-3	CASRQGLLSDTQYF	TGTGCCAGCAGACAGGGCCTGCTCTCAGATACGCAGTATTTT
TRBD1	NA	TRBV7-9	TRBJ2-7	CASSSLGGTGVYEQYF	TGTGCCAGCAGCTCCCTGGGAGGGACAGGGGTATACGAGCAGTACTTC
TRBD1	NA	TRBV6-1	TRBJ1-2	CASSEVGQGVEDYGYTF	TGTGCCAGCAGTGAAGTGGGACAGGGCGTGGAGGACTATGGCTACACCTTC
NA	NA	TRBV5-4	TRBJ2-7	CASSLNPRGLVEQYF	TGTGCCAGCAGCTTGAATCCCAGGGGCCTTGTCGAGCAGTACTTC
NA	once	TRBV6-6	TRBJ1-1	CASSGPTGNTEAFF	TGTGCCAGCAGCGGGCCGACAGGGAACACTGAAGCTTTCTTT
TRBD1	once	TRBV29-1	TRBJ1-1	CSVDPGTAAREDTEAFF	TGCAGCGTCGATCCCGGGACAGCTGCTAGAGAGGACACTGAAGCTTTCTTT
NA	NA	TRBV5-1	TRBJ2-6	CASSMGGATDRSGANVLTF	TGCGCCAGCAGCATGGGGGGCGCTACAGATCGATCTGGGGCCAACGTCCTGACTTTC
NA	NA	TRBV6-4	TRBJ2-2	CASSRTGELFF	TGTGCCAGCAGCCGGACCGGGGAGCTGTTTTTT
NA	NA	TRBV19	TRBJ1-1	CASSNPPGGNTEAFF	TGTGCCAGTAGTAATCCGCCCGGGGGGAACACTGAAGCTTTCTTT
NA	NA	TRBV9	TRBJ2-1	CASSREVDSYNEQFF	TGTGCCAGCAGCCGTGAGGTGGACTCCTACAATGAGCAGTTCTTC
TRBD1	NA	TRBV19	TRBJ2-5	CATTGTGGAETQYF	TGTGCCACCACCGGGACAGGGGGAGCGGAGACCCAGTACTTC
TRBD1	NA	TRBV2	TRBJ2-3	CASSTGTVSTDTQYF	TGTGCCAGCAGTACCGGGACAGTTAGCACAGATACGCAGTATTTT
TRBD1	NA	TRBV2	TRBJ2-7	CASSGTGKAYEQYF	TGTGCCAGCAGTGGGACAGGGAAAGCCTACGAGCAGTACTTC
NA	NA	TRBV19	TRBJ2-5	CASSIDLFGQQETQYF	TGTGCCAGTAGTATAGATCTATTTGGACAGCAAGAGACCCAGTACTTC
NA	NA	TRBV7-6	TRBJ1-5	CASRGRGALHQPQHF	TGTGCCAGCAGGGGTAGGGGGGCGTTACATCAGCCCCAGCATTTT
TRBD1	NA	TRBV9	TRBJ1-2	CASSPQGESNYGYTF	TGTGCCAGCAGCCCCCAGGGGGAGTCTAACTATGGCTACACCTTC
TRBD1	NA	TRBV28	TRBJ2-7	CASSLARDSYEQYF	TGTGCCAGCAGTTTAGCCCGGGACAGTTACGAGCAGTACTTC
TRBD2	NA	TRBV6-5	TRBJ2-7	CASSYTSGRYEQYF	TGTGCCAGCAGTTATACTAGCGGGAGATACGAGCAGTACTTC
TRBD1	NA	TRBV7-8	TRBJ2-3	CASSTQPQGGTDTQYF	TGTGCCAGCAGCACCCAGCCCCAGGGGGGCACAGATACGCAGTATTTT
TRBD2	NA	TRBV15	TRBJ2-1	CATSTRLAGGPSPANEQFF	TGTGCCACCAGCACCCGACTAGCGGGAGGTCCCTCTCCGGCCAATGAGCAGTTCTTC
NA	NA	TRBV28	TRBJ2-7	CASGLQSANEQYF	TGTGCCAGCGGGCTGCAAAGCGCGAACGAGCAGTACTTC
NA	NA	TRBV28	TRBJ2-7	CASSLWPTDYEQYF	TGTGCCAGCAGTTTGTGGCCGACAGACTACGAGCAGTACTTC
NA	NA	TRBV19	TRBJ1-4	CASSPRGGILATNEKLFF	TGTGCCAGTAGTCCAAGAGGGGGAATTCTGGCAACTAATGAAAAACTGTTTTTT
NA	NA	TRBV30	TRBJ1-1	CAWSVFAGTEAFF	TGTGCCTGGAGTGTATTCGCGGGCACTGAAGCTTTCTTT
NA	NA	TRBV5-6	TRBJ1-5	CASSLGISNQPQHF	TGTGCCAGCAGCTTGGGAATTAGCAATCAGCCCCAGCATTTT
TRBD1	once	TRBV28	TRBJ1-5	CASSLLQGAKQPQHF	TGTGCCAGCAGTCTCCTACAGGGGGCTAAGCAGCCCCAGCATTTT
NA	NA	TRBV4-1	TRBJ2-1	CASSQIDIPYNEQFF	TGCGCCAGCAGCCAAATCGACATCCCCTACAATGAGCAGTTCTTC
NA	NA	TRBV20-1	TRBJ2-7	CSVSGKREQYF	TGCAGTGTCTCGGGGAAGAGGGAGCAGTACTTC
NA	NA	TRBV11-1	TRBJ2-7	CASSPRESSYEQYF	TGTGCCAGCAGCCCCAGGGAATCCTCCTACGAGCAGTACTTC
NA	NA	TRBV2	TRBJ1-5	CASTTSGLTSQPQHF	TGTGCCAGCACTACCTCCGGACTCACCTCACAGCCCCAGCATTTT
NA	NA	TRBV6-5	TRBJ2-7	CASSIGFYEQYF	TGTGCCAGCAGTATAGGGTTCTACGAGCAGTACTTC
NA	NA	TRBV13	TRBJ1-2	CASSLGHGTYGYTF	TGTGCCAGCAGCTTAGGGCACGGAACCTATGGCTACACCTTC
TRBD2	NA	TRBV7-9	TRBJ2-3	CASRSGLAGSTDTQYF	TGTGCCAGCAGAAGTGGACTAGCGGGAAGTACAGATACGCAGTATTTT
TRBD2	NA	TRBV12-5	TRBJ2-1	CASGFVANGGDEQFF	TGTGCTAGTGGTTTCGTAGCGAACGGGGGGGATGAGCAGTTCTTC
NA	NA	TRBV6-5	TRBJ2-1	CASSYSNGMPYNEQFF	TGTGCCAGCAGTTACTCGAACGGGATGCCCTACAATGAGCAGTTCTTC
NA	NA	TRBV7-8	TRBJ2-1	CASCKLASFAYNEQFF	TGTGCCAGCTGTAAATTGGCTAGCTTCGCCTACAATGAGCAGTTCTTC
TRBD1	NA	TRBV7-8	TRBJ2-7	CASSLEQGVSYEQYF	TGTGCCAGCAGCTTAGAACAGGGGGTGTCCTACGAGCAGTACTTC
NA	NA	TRBV4-1	TRBJ2-7	CASSQERVRAGTSEQYF	TGCGCCAGCAGCCAAGAGCGCGTAAGGGCAGGGACCTCGGAGCAGTACTTC
NA	once	TRBV27	TRBJ1-1	CASSPFGGFRTEAFF	TGTGCCAGCAGTCCTTTTGGGGGGTTTAGGACTGAAGCTTTCTTT
TRBD2	once	TRBV10-3	TRBJ2-5	CAISEGSSGHGTQYF	TGTGCCATCAGTGAGGGGTCTAGCGGCCATGGGACCCAGTACTTC
NA	NA	TRBV4-1	TRBJ2-1	CASSGPPSALPNEQFF	TGCGCCAGCAGCGGCCCTCCAAGCGCCCTGCCCAATGAGCAGTTCTTC
NA	NA	TRBV6-1	TRBJ2-7	CASSEGMDYEQYF	TGTGCCAGCAGTGAAGGGATGGACTACGAGCAGTACTTC
NA	NA	TRBV28	TRBJ2-7	CASRSPRVSGYEQYF	TGTGCCAGCCGCTCCCCTAGGGTTTCGGGTTACGAGCAGTACTTC
NA	NA	TRBV27	TRBJ2-7	CASSLITGTNIYEQYF	TGTGCCAGCAGTTTAATAACAGGGACCAACATATACGAGCAGTACTTC
NA	NA	TRBV27	TRBJ1-2	CASSLGRADIYGYTF	TGTGCCAGCAGTTTGGGAAGGGCCGACATCTATGGCTACACCTTC